Presented here are 5 T cell receptor beta chains from one specimen sequenced in a study of chemoradiotherapy in HPV16-positive cancers. TCRdb's copy holds only in-frame clones and misses some; the assay was immunoSEQ multiplex PCR. Among 7,000 or so clones, 82% were seen once, and the ten largest hold around 6%. The starting material was tumor tissue, obtained from a patient who underwent chemoradiotherapy. The source is a human donor with HPV-associated anogenital cancer.

The chain has TRBV6-6 and TRBJ1-2; D not certain. Germline assignment: CDR1 MNHNY and CDR2 SVGAGI (reference sequence). V was shortened by 6 bases and J by 8 bases, with 19 bases between the two germline ends. This CDR3 has 14 amino acids. Here the CDR3 reads CASRPQYGAEGYTF. For the CDR3, the DNA is TGTGCCAGCAGGCCGCAGTACGGAGCGGAAGGCTACACCTTC.

This clone was detected once. This sequence joins TRBV5-1 and TRBJ1-1; 7 positions agree with TRBD1. V was clipped by 4 bases and J by 4 bases; unmatched bases: 7. Germline V gene sequence: CDR1 SGHRS, CDR2 YFSETQ. This CDR3 contains 14 residues. The CDR3 reads CASSPGGRGTEAFF. In nucleotides, the CDR3 is TGCGCCAGCAGCCCAGGGGGGAGAGGCACTGAAGCTTTCTTT. The full variable domain, with the rest looked up from reference TRBV5-1 and TRBJ1-1, is KAGVTQTPRYLIKTRGQQVTLSCSPISGHRSVSWYQQTPGQGLQFLFEYFSETQRNKGNFPGRFSGRQFSNSRSEMNVSTLELGDSALYLCASSPGGRGTEAFFGQGTRLTVV.

The chain couples TRBV18 to TRBJ2-5; the D gene is possibly TRBD1 (5 bases). Trimming pared 3 bases from V and 3 bases from J, leaving 11 bases between. CDR3 size: 14 residues. The V gene's germline CDR1 is KGHSH and CDR2 LQKENI. The CDR3 nucleotides read TGTGCCAGCTCACCTGACAGTCTGAAAGAGACCCAGTACTTC. Amino acid sequence: CASSPDSLKETQYF.

The V call is TRBV9, the J call TRBJ2-3; 14 bases agree with TRBD2. Germline values: CDR1 SGDLS, CDR2 YYNGEE. Trimming took 0 bases from V and 1 from J; bases not matched to a gene: 4. This CDR3 is built from 18 residues. The CDR3 loop reads CASSVEGLAGAGTDTQYF. The DNA for the CDR3 is TGTGCCAGCAGCGTAGAGGGACTAGCGGGGGCTGGCACAGATACGCAGTATTTT.

The rearrangement links TRBV18 to TRBJ1-3; no definite D call. V was clipped by 3 bases and J by 0 bases, with 9 bases between them. There are 15 residues in the CDR3. Germline CDR1 and CDR2: KGHSH and LQKENI. CDR3 in amino acids: CASSPSTSSGNTIYF. The CDR3 region has the DNA TGTGCCAGCTCACCGAGCACCAGCTCTGGAAACACCATATATTTT.